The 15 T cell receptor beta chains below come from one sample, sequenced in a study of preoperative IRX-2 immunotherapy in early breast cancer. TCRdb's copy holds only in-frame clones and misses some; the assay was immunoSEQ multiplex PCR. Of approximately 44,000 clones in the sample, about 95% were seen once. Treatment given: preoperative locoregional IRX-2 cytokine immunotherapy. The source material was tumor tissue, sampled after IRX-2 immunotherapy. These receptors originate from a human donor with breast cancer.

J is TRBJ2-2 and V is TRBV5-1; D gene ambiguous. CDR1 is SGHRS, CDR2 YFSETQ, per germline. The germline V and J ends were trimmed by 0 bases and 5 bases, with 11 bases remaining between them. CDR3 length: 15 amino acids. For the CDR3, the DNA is TGCGCCAGCAGCTTGGCCGAGGTGGGAACCGGGGAGCTGTTTTTT. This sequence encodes CASSLAEVGTGELFF.

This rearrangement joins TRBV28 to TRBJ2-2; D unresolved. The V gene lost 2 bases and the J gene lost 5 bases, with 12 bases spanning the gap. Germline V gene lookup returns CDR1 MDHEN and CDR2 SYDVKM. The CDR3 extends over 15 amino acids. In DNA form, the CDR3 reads TGTGCCAGCAGTTTAAGGTTAGCCGGGACCGGGGAGCTGTTTTTT. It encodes CASSLRLAGTGELFF.

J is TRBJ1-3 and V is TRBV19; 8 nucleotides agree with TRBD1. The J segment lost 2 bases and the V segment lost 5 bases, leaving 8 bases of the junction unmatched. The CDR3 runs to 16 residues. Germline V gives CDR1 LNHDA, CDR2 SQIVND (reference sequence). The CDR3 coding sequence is TGTGCCAGTAGTCTATTCATCAGGGGGCCTGGAAACACCATATATTTT. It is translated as CASSLFIRGPGNTIYF.

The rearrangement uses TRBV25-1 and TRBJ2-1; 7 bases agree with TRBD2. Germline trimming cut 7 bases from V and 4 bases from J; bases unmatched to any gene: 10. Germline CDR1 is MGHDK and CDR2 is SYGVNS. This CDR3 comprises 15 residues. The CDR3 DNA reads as TGTGCCAGCAAAGGAGGGGAGGGCTTATACAATGAGCAGTTCTTC. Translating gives CASKGGEGLYNEQFF.

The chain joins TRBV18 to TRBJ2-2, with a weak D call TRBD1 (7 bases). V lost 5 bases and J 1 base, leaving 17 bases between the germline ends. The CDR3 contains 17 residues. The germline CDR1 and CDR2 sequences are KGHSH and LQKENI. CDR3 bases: TGTGCCAGCTCAAGATTGCGACAGGGAGGGAACACCGGGGAGCTGTTTTTT. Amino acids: CASSRLRQGGNTGELFF.

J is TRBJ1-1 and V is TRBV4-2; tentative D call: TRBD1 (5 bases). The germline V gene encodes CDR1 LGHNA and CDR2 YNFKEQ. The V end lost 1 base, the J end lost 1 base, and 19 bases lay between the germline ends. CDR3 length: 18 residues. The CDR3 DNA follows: TGTGCCAGCAGCCAAGGGTGGGGCTTGATGGGGTCGAACACTGAAGCTTTCTTT. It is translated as CASSQGWGLMGSNTEAFF.

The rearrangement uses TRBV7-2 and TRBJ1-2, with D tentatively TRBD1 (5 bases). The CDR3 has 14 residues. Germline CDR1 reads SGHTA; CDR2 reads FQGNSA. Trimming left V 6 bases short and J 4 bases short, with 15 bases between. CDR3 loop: CASSQAAGPYGYTF. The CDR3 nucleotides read TGTGCCAGCAGTCAAGCGGCGGGGCCCTATGGCTACACCTTC.

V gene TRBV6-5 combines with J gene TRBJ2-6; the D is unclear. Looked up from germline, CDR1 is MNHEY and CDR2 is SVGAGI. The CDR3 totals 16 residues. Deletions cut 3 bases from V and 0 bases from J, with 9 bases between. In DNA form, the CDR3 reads TGTGCCAGCAGTTATCGTGGCCCCTCTGGGGCCAACGTCCTGACTTTC. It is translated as CASSYRGPSGANVLTF.

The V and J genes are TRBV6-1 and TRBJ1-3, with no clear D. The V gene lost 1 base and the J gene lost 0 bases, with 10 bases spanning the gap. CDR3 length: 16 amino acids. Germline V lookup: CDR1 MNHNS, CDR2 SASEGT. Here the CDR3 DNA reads TGTGCCAGCAGTGAAGGGGCGGCTTCCTCTGGAAACACCATATATTTT. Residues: CASSEGAASSGNTIYF.

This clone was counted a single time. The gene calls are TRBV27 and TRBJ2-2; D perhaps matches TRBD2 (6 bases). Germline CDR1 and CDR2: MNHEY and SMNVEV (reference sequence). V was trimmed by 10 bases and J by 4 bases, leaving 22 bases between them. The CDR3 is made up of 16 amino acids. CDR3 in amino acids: CATLPFSGVSTGELFF. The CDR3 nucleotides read TGTGCCACTCTCCCGTTCTCGGGGGTGAGCACCGGGGAGCTGTTTTTT.

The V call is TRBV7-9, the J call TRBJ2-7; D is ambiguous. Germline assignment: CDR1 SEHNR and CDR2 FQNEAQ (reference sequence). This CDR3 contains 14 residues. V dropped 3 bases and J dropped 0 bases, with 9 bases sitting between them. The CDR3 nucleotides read TGTGCCAGCAGCTTCCAGCGAAGCTCCTACGAGCAGTACTTC. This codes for CASSFQRSSYEQYF.

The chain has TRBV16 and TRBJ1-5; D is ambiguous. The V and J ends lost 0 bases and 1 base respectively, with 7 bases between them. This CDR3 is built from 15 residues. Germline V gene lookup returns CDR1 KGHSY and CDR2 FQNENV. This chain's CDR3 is CASSQSPVSNQPQHF. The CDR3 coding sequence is TGTGCCAGCAGCCAATCCCCGGTGAGCAATCAGCCCCAGCATTTT.

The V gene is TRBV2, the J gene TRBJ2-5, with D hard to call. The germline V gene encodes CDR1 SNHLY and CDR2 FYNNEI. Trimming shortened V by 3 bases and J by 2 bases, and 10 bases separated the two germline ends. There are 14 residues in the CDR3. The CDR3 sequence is CASSELGPQETQYF. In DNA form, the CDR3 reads TGTGCCAGCAGTGAGTTGGGCCCACAAGAGACCCAGTACTTC.

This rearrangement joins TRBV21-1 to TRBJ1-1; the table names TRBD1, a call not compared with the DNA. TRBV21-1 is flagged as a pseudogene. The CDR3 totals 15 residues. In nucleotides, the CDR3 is TGTGCCAGCAGCTCGCATGGACAGGGCAACACTGAAGCTTTCTTT. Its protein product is CASSSHGQGNTEAFF.

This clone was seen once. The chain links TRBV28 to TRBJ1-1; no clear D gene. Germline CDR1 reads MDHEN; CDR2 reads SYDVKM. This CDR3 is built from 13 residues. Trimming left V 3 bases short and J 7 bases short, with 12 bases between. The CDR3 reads CASSFAPGNEAFF. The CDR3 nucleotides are TGTGCCAGCAGTTTTGCTCCGGGAAATGAAGCTTTCTTT.